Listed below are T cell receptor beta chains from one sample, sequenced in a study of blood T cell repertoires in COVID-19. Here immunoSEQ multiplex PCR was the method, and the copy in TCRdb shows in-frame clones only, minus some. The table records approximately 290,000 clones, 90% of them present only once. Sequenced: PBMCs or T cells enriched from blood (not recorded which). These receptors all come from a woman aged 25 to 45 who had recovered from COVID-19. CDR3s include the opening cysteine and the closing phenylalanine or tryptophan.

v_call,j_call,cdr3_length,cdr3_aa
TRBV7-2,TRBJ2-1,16,CASSLAGLDSYNEQFF
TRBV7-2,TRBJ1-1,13,CASSNQEDTEAFF
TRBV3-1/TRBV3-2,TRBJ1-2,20,CASSHYALQGRIDRDYGYTF
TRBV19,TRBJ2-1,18,CASSIEVASGLFRYEQFF
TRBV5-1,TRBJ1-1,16,CASSPMTGRMNTEAFF
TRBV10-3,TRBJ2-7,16,CAISESSGGWSYEQYF
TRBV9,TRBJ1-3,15,CASSADTSSGNTIYF
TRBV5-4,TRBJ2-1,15,CASSSGEGFYNEQFF
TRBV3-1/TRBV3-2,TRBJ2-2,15,CASSQPQGNAGELFF
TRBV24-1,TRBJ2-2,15,CATRGGQGNTGELFF
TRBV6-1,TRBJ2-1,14,CASSARTRVNEQFF
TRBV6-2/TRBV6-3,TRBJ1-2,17,CASSYTKDSSLNYGYTF
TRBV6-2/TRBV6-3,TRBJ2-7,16,CASSSPAGVPLLKQYF
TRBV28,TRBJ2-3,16,CATTLWDSDLTDTQYF
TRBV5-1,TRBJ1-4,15,CASSSRTGSNEKLFF
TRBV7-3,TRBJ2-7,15,CASSSGGGRGYEQYF
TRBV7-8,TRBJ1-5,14,CASSLLSDNQPQHF
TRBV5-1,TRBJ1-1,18,CASSVGYVGEEYNTEAFF
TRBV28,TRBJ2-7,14,CASSPTGGKDEQYF
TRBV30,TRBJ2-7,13,CAWRGRGIYEQYF
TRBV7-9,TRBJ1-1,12,CASSPLRTEAFF
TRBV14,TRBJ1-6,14,CASSPGQRNSPLHF
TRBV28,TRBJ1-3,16,CASSFTQEPSGNTIYF
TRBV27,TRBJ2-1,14,CASLDRSSYNEQFF
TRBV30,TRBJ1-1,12,CAYGQGRTEAFF
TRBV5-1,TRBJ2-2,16,CASSLSTSGRAGELFF
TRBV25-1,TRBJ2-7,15,CASSAQAGGWNEQYF
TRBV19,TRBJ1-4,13,CASSFGFGGKLFF
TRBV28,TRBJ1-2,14,CASSNTGTDYGYTF
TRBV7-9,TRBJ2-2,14,CASALADRESELFF
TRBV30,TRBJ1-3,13,CAWSKSSGNTIYF
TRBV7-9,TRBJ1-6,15,CASGIGVTYNSPLHF
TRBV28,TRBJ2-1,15,CASSSSVGGYNEQFF
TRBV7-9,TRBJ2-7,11,CACGDPTEEYF
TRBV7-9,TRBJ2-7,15,CASSLKGQGLYEQYF
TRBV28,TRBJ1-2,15,CATLQGMGYIYGYTF
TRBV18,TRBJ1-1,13,CASSPVKNTEAFF
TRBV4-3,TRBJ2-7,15,CASSSRTSGSGEQYF
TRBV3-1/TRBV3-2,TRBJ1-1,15,CASSPIRQGLNEAFF
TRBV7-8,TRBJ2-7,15,CASSTGLAGIYEQYF
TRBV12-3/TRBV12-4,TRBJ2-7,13,CASSFGRGWEQYF
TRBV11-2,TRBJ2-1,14,CASRVLARYNEQFF
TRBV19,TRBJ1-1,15,CASSITQGATTEAFF
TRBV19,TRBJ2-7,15,CASGENRGSGYEQYF
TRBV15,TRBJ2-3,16,CATSRDMAGRTDTQYF